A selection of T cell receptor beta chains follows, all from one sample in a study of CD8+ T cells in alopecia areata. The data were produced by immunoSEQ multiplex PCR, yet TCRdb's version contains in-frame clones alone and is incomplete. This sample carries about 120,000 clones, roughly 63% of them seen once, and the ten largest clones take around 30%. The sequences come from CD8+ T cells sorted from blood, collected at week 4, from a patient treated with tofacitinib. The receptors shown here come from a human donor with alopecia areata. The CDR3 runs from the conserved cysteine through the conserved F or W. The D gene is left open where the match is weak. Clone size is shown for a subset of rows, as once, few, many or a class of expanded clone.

TGTGCCACCAGTCCGAAAGGGGACCCTCACGGGGAGCTGTTTTTT	CATSPKGDPHGELFF	.	TRBV15	TRBJ2-2	.
TGTGCCAGCAGCTTGAGCCGGGAAGCCCATATTAAGCAGTACTTC	CASSLSREAHIKQYF	.	TRBV7-9	TRBJ2-7	.
TGTGCCAGCAGCCCCCGGGACAGAGCCAACGTCCTGACTTTC	CASSPRDRANVLTF	TRBD1	TRBV7-9	TRBJ2-6	few
TGTGCCAGCAGTGAGGTCGGAGGGGTCGAGCAGTACTTC	CASSEVGGVEQYF	.	TRBV2	TRBJ2-7	.
TGTGCCAGCTCACCCTGGACTAGCGGGGGGTCTTTTCACTTC	CASSPWTSGGSFHF	TRBD2	TRBV18	TRBJ2-7	.
TGTGCCAGCAGCTTAGTCGAACAGAGGAATCAGCCCCAGCATTTT	CASSLVEQRNQPQHF	.	TRBV7-8	TRBJ1-5	.
TGCAGCGTTGAAGGGGGGGACGAGCAAGAGACCCAGTACTTC	CSVEGGDEQETQYF	.	TRBV29-1	TRBJ2-5	few
TGCAGCGTTGAAGATCGAAGGGCGGGTGAGCAGTACTTC	CSVEDRRAGEQYF	.	TRBV29-1	TRBJ2-7	few
TGCAGCGTTGAAGGGCTTGTCACAGGGAGTAGCTATGGCTACACCTTC	CSVEGLVTGSSYGYTF	.	TRBV29-1	TRBJ1-2	.
TGCGCCAGCAGCCAACCCCTAGCGGGGAGCACAGATACGCAGTATTTT	CASSQPLAGSTDTQYF	TRBD2	TRBV4-1	TRBJ2-3	.
TGCAGCGCAAGGGGGCAGATGGAGACCCAGTACTTC	CSARGQMETQYF	TRBD1	TRBV29-1	TRBJ2-5	.
TGCAGCACCACCAGGGACGAGAATGGCTACACCTTC	CSTTRDENGYTF	.	TRBV29-1	TRBJ1-2	.
TGTGCCAGCAGCTTAGCGCCCGCAGGGAGTGACTATGGCTACACCTTC	CASSLAPAGSDYGYTF	.	TRBV7-9	TRBJ1-2	once
TGCAGCGTAGGGACAGGCCTAGGCCAAGAGACCCAGTACTTC	CSVGTGLGQETQYF	TRBD1	TRBV29-1	TRBJ2-5	few
TGTGCCTGGAGTCCTGATGGAAACACCATATATTTT	CAWSPDGNTIYF	.	TRBV30	TRBJ1-3	.
TGCAGCGTTGAAGGTTTGCGGTCGGGGCAGTACTTC	CSVEGLRSGQYF	.	TRBV29-1	TRBJ2-7	.
TGCGCCAGCAGCTTTTCTTCCAGGGAGTACGAGCAGTACTTC	CASSFSSREYEQYF	.	TRBV5-1	TRBJ2-7	.
TGCAGCGTTGAAGACGAGGTAGAGGATGAGCAGTTCTTC	CSVEDEVEDEQFF	.	TRBV29-1	TRBJ2-1	few
TGCAGCGTGGCCGGGACAGGGGCCGGCAATCAGCCCCAGCATTTT	CSVAGTGAGNQPQHF	TRBD1	TRBV29-1	TRBJ1-5	.
TGTGCCAGCAGTGAATCCGGGGGAATTGAAGCTTTCTTT	CASSESGGIEAFF	.	TRBV2	TRBJ1-1	.
TGTGCCAGCAGTCTCCGGGGGGATACGCAGTATTTT	CASSLRGDTQYF	.	TRBV27	TRBJ2-3	.
TGTGCCTGGAGGTGGGAGAATTCCTACGAGCAGTACTTC	CAWRWENSYEQYF	.	TRBV30	TRBJ2-7	.
TGCAGCGTTGAGTGGGACGGAGCAGATACGCAGTATTTT	CSVEWDGADTQYF	.	TRBV29-1	TRBJ2-3	.
TGTGCCAGCAGCGTAGGGTTTGCCACCGGGGAGCTGTTTTTT	CASSVGFATGELFF	.	TRBV9	TRBJ2-2	.
TGTGCCAGCAGCTTAGCGACTTTCTCGTCCTACGAGCAGTACTTC	CASSLATFSSYEQYF	.	TRBV7-9	TRBJ2-7	.
TGTGCCAGCAGCTTAGCCCCCCCACCAACTAATGAAAAACTGTTTTTT	CASSLAPPPTNEKLFF	.	TRBV11-2	TRBJ1-4	.
TGTGCCAGCAGCTCGAGGACAGGGGGCAAGGCCAAAAACATTCAGTACTTC	CASSSRTGGKAKNIQYF	TRBD1	TRBV7-9	TRBJ2-4	few
TGTGCCTGGCTCTCAGGGGCTGGGGCCAACGTCCTGACTTTC	CAWLSGAGANVLTF	.	TRBV30	TRBJ2-6	.
TGCGCCAGCAGCCAAGCCGGGGGAGCCAAAAACATTCAGTACTTC	CASSQAGGAKNIQYF	.	TRBV4-1	TRBJ2-4	.
TGCAGCGTTGAAGGGAGGGCAGATACGCAGTATTTT	CSVEGRADTQYF	.	TRBV29-1	TRBJ2-3	.
TGTGCCAGCAGTTACTCGATTGGGCCAGAGACCCAGTACTTC	CASSYSIGPETQYF	.	TRBV6-5	TRBJ2-5	once
TGCGCCAGCAGTCAATCGTGGGAGGGGCGGCCTTCCTACAATGAGCAGTTCTTC	CASSQSWEGRPSYNEQFF	TRBD2	TRBV23-1	TRBJ2-1	few
TGTGCCAGCAGTTACAGTGTCCTGGACAGGGGATACGAGCAGTACTTC	CASSYSVLDRGYEQYF	TRBD1	TRBV6-5	TRBJ2-7	once
TGTGCCTGGGCGGGACTAAGCTCCTACAATGAGCAGTTCTTC	CAWAGLSSYNEQFF	TRBD2	TRBV30	TRBJ2-1	.
TGCAGCTCAGTGGAGGGCTCCGGGGAGCTGTTTTTT	CSSVEGSGELFF	.	TRBV29-1	TRBJ2-2	.
TGTGCCAGCAGCCCCGTAGGGGGATCCACAGATACGCAGTATTTT	CASSPVGGSTDTQYF	.	TRBV7-9	TRBJ2-3	.
TGCAGCGGGGACGAGCAGTACTTC	CSGDEQYF	.	TRBV29-1	TRBJ2-7	.
TGTGCCTACATGATGGACAGCATGAACACTGAAGCTTTCTTT	CAYMMDSMNTEAFF	.	TRBV7-9	TRBJ1-1	.
TGTGCCAGCAGCTTTGGACCCAATAGCAATCAGCCCCAGCATTTT	CASSFGPNSNQPQHF	.	TRBV5-6	TRBJ1-5	.
TGTGCCAGCAGCCAAATGCAGGGGGGAAATCAGCCCCAGCATTTT	CASSQMQGGNQPQHF	TRBD1	TRBV16	TRBJ1-5	.
TGTGCCAGCAGCTTCTCTAGCTCCCCAACCTACGAGCAGTACTTC	CASSFSSSPTYEQYF	.	TRBV7-8	TRBJ2-7	.
TGTGCCAGCAGCTTAGAAACAGCGCACCAGTACTTC	CASSLETAHQYF	.	TRBV11-2	TRBJ2-7	.
TGTGCCAGCAGCCCACAGGCCTGGGGAGGGGATAGCAATCAGCCCCAGCATTTT	CASSPQAWGGDSNQPQHF	.	TRBV4-2	TRBJ1-5	.
TGTGCCAGCAGTTCTCCTATAGCGGGGGGGCGGAAGACCCAGTACTTC	CASSSPIAGGRKTQYF	TRBD2	TRBV27	TRBJ2-5	few
TGTGCCAGCAGCGACGGGACAGTCTCTGAAGCTTTCTTT	CASSDGTVSEAFF	TRBD1	TRBV13	TRBJ1-1	.
TGTGCCAGCAGTGGTGAGCTAGCGGGTTTCGATACGCAGTATTTT	CASSGELAGFDTQYF	TRBD2	TRBV2	TRBJ2-3	.
TGTGCCACCAGCACCACGACGTTCACGGCAACTAATGAAAAACTGTTTTTT	CATSTTTFTATNEKLFF	.	TRBV15	TRBJ1-4	once
TGCGCCAGCAGCTTGGGATGGGATAACTATGGCTACACCTTC	CASSLGWDNYGYTF	.	TRBV5-1	TRBJ1-2	.
TGTGCCAGCAGTTTCCTACCCGGACAGGGAGAAGAGACCCAGTACTTC	CASSFLPGQGEETQYF	TRBD1	TRBV27	TRBJ2-5	.
TGTGCCAGCAGCGGGATTTACTACGAGCAGTACTTC	CASSGIYYEQYF	.	TRBV7-9	TRBJ2-7	few
TGCAGCGTTGATTGGACAGGGGTAGAGACCCAGTACTTC	CSVDWTGVETQYF	TRBD1	TRBV29-1	TRBJ2-5	.
TGTGCCAGCAGTGAACCAGGACGGAATTCACCCCTCCACTTT	CASSEPGRNSPLHF	.	TRBV25-1	TRBJ1-6	.
TGCAGCGTCCCCAGGCCCCAAGCTGAAGCTTTCTTT	CSVPRPQAEAFF	.	TRBV29-1	TRBJ1-1	.
TGTGCCAGCAGTTTGGCGCTTGCTCTAGCCAAAAACATTCAGTACTTC	CASSLALALAKNIQYF	.	TRBV28	TRBJ2-4	.
TGTGCCAGCAGCTTAGACAGTAGCTCTGGGGCCAACGTCCTGACTTTC	CASSLDSSSGANVLTF	.	TRBV11-3	TRBJ2-6	.
TGTGCCTGGTCGCAGGGAGACTATGGCTACACCTTC	CAWSQGDYGYTF	.	TRBV30	TRBJ1-2	.
TGTGCCAGCTCACCCCCATTCAATCAGCCCCAGCATTTT	CASSPPFNQPQHF	.	TRBV18	TRBJ1-5	.
TGTGCCTGGAGCGGGGGACAGGGAGAAGCTTTCTTT	CAWSGGQGEAFF	TRBD1	TRBV30	TRBJ1-1	few
TGTGCCAGCAGTTTAGGGTCAGGCATTCAGTACTTC	CASSLGSGIQYF	.	TRBV27	TRBJ2-4	.